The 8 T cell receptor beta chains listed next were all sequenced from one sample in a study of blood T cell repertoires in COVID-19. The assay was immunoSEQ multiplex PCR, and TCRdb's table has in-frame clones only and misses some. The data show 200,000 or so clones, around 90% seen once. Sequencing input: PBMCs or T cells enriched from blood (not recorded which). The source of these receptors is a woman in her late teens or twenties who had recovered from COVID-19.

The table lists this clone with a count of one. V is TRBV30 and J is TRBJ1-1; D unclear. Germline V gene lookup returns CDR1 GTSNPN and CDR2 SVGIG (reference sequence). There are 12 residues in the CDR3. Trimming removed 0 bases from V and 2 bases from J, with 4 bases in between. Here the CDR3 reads CAWSVANTEAFF. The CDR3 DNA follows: TGTGCCTGGAGTGTAGCAAACACTGAAGCTTTCTTT.

Written as DNA, the CDR3 is TGTGCCAGCAGCGTTGGACAGGGTACTAATGAGCAGTTCTTC. Its translation is CASSVGQGTNEQFF. This sequence joins TRBV7-9 and TRBJ2-1; 8 bases map to TRBD1. V was pared by 5 bases and J by 7 bases, with 7 bases of the junction left unmatched. The CDR3 spans 14 residues. Germline CDR1 reads SEHNR; CDR2 reads FQNEAQ (reference sequence).

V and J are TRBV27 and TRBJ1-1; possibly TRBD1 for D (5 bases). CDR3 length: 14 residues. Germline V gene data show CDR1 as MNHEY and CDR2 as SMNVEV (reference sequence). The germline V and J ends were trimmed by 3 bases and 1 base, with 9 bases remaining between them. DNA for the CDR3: TGTGCCAGCAGTTTCCAGGGCGCGAACACTGAAGCTTTCTTT. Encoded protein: CASSFQGANTEAFF.

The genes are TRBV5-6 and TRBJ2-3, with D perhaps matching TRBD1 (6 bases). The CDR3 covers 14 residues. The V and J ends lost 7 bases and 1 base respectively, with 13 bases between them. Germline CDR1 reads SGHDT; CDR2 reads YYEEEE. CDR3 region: CASFTGFRTDTQYF. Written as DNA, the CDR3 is TGTGCCAGCTTTACAGGGTTTCGCACAGATACGCAGTATTTT.

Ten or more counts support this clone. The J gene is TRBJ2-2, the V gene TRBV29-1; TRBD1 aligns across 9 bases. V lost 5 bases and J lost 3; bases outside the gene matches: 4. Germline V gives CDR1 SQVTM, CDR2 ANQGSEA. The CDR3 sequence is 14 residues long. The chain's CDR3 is CSVPGQGDTGELFF. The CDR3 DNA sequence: TGCAGCGTTCCGGGACAGGGTGACACCGGGGAGCTGTTTTTT.

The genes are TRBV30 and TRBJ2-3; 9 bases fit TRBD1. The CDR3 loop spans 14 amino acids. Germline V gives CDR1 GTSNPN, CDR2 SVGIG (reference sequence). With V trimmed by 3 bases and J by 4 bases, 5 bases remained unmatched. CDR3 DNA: TGTGCCTGGAGCCGCGGACAGGGGCCAGATACGCAGTATTTT. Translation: CAWSRGQGPDTQYF.

This CDR3 reads CASSYLGTGAGNTIYF. The CDR3 region has the DNA TGTGCCAGCAGTTACCTCGGTACAGGGGCGGGAAACACCATATATTTT. V is TRBV6-5 and J is TRBJ1-3, with TRBD1 matching 7 bases. Trimming at V came to 2 bases and at J to 4 bases, leaving 8 bases not matched to a gene. This CDR3 spans 16 amino acids. The V gene's germline CDR1 is MNHEY and CDR2 SVGAGI.

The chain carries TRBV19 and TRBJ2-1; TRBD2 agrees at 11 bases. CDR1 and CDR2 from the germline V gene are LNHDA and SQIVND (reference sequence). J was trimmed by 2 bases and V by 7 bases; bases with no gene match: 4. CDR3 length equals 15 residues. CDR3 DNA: TGTGCCAGTAAGCCGGGACTAGCGGCCTACAATGAGCAGTTCTTC. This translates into CASKPGLAAYNEQFF.